Listed below are T cell receptor beta chains from one sample, sequenced in a study of T cell repertoires in cytomegalovirus infection. Their cognate antigens are unknown. MiXCR, applied by TCRdb to the reads, yields one record per CDR3 protein. The sample contains about 830,000 distinct CDR3 sequences, around a third of which appear only once. The sequenced sample was cultured CD8+ T cells from PBMCs, obtained from culture after CMV antigen stimulation. These TCRs come from a human donor in good health (CMV status not recorded). Some clones in this sample may be carry-over from other donors' samples. Each CDR3 is given with its conserved first and last residue. The D gene is left open where the match is weak. A row's size may be missing; if present it is once, few, many or a size class.

clone size,V gene,J gene,D gene,CDR3 DNA,CDR3 protein
few,TRBV12-3/TRBV12-4,TRBJ2-2,-,TGTGCCAGCAGTTTAAATACCGGGACCGGGGAGCTGTTTTTT,CASSLNTGTGELFF
-,TRBV29-1,TRBJ1-4,-,TGCAGCGTGGGTGTCGATGCAACTAATGAAAAACTGTTTTTT,CSVGVDATNEKLFF
-,TRBV7-9,TRBJ2-1,-,TGTGCCAGCAGCTCCGCGGCGGGGGCCCGCAATGAGCAGTTCTTC,CASSSAAGARNEQFF
-,TRBV12-5,TRBJ1-1,-,TGTGCTAGTGGTTCCCCTATCGCGCGGACAAACACTGAAGCTTTCTTT,CASGSPIARTNTEAFF
-,TRBV14,TRBJ1-1,-,TGTGCCAGCAGCCATCTCACAGGTGGGGGTACTGAAGCTTTCTTT,CASSHLTGGGTEAFF
many,TRBV14,TRBJ2-2,-,TGTGCCAGCAGCCAAGAAGAGTCAGCGGTATTCAACACCGGGGAGCTGTTTTTT,CASSQEESAVFNTGELFF
many,TRBV7-2,TRBJ2-1,-,TGTGCCAGCAGCTTAGATGGGGTCAGGGGACTGGAGGAGCAGTTCTTC,CASSLDGVRGLEEQFF
few,TRBV5-6,TRBJ2-3,-,TGTGCCAGCAGCTTGAGGGTTACAGCCACAGATACGCAGTATTTT,CASSLRVTATDTQYF
few,TRBV7-3,TRBJ2-2,-,TGTGCCAGCAGCTACGGGGCCGCGGGGGAGCTGTTTTTT,CASSYGAAGELFF
many,TRBV7-9,TRBJ1-1,-,TGTGCCAGCAGGGGAAGGGCCGCGGACCCTGAAGCTTTCTTT,CASRGRAADPEAFF
-,TRBV29-1,TRBJ1-2,-,TGCAGCGTTGAAGATCTGAGCGGGGAGGGGTCTCTTAATGGCTACACCTTC,CSVEDLSGEGSLNGYTF
-,TRBV6-1,TRBJ2-7,TRBD1,TGTGCCAGCAGTACCGGGACAGGGACCCACGAGCAGTACTTC,CASSTGTGTHEQYF
-,TRBV4-1,TRBJ2-2,-,TGCGCCAGCAGCCAAATCCAGGGGCTAGGGACCGGGGAGCTGTTTTTT,CASSQIQGLGTGELFF
few,TRBV5-1,TRBJ2-3,TRBD2,TGCGCCAGCAGCTTGGGACTAGCGGGCTTAGCAGATACGCAGTATTTT,CASSLGLAGLADTQYF
-,TRBV12-3/TRBV12-4,TRBJ2-3,TRBD2,TGTGCCAGCAGTCGAAGCGGGGGGGCCAGATATACGCAGTATTTT,CASSRSGGARYTQYF
-,TRBV24-1,TRBJ2-2,-,TGTGCCACCAGTGATACCGGGAGAGACACCGGGGAGCTGTTTTTT,CATSDTGRDTGELFF
many,TRBV6-1,TRBJ1-5,-,TGTGCCAGCAGTACGGACCGTTATCAGCCCCAGCATTTT,CASSTDRYQPQHF
-,TRBV7-7,TRBJ2-1,-,TGTGCTAGCAGCCCCCGGGACCGCCCGCCCTACAATGAGCAGTTCTTC,CASSPRDRPPYNEQFF
few,TRBV19,TRBJ2-7,TRBD2,TGTGCCAGTACCCCTAGCGGGGGGGCCGCCTACGAGCAGTACTTC,CASTPSGGAAYEQYF
-,TRBV4-1,TRBJ2-1,-,TGCGCCAGCAGCCAAGAGGGGGCGGGGTACGATGAGCAGTTCTTC,CASSQEGAGYDEQFF
-,TRBV6-2/TRBV6-3,TRBJ1-2,TRBD1,TGTGCCAGCAGCCCCAGGGGGTTTAGTAACTATGGCTACACCTTC,CASSPRGFSNYGYTF
-,TRBV7-9,TRBJ1-4,TRBD1,TGTGCCAGCAGCCTTAAGGGACAGGGAAATGAAAAACTGTTTTTT,CASSLKGQGNEKLFF
-,TRBV11-3,TRBJ2-2,-,TGTGCCAGCAGCTCGCGGGCGAACACCGGGGAGCTGTTTTTT,CASSSRANTGELFF
few,TRBV20-1,TRBJ1-1,-,TGCAGTGCTAGACAGGGGAAGACTGAAGCTTTCTTT,CSARQGKTEAFF
-,TRBV27,TRBJ2-2,-,TGTGCCAGCAGTTTATCGTGGGACGGGGAGCTGTTTTTT,CASSLSWDGELFF
-,TRBV19,TRBJ1-1,-,TGTGCCAGTAGTCCTAGCCCGAGGGTCACTGAAGCTTTCTTT,CASSPSPRVTEAFF
-,TRBV29-1,TRBJ2-2,TRBD2,TGCAGCGTCCCTGGGACTAGCGGGAACACCGGGGAGCTGTTTTTT,CSVPGTSGNTGELFF
many,TRBV7-6,TRBJ2-3,TRBD1,TGTGCCAGCAGCGTGGGACAGGTCGTGGGGGTACGCACAGATACGCAGTATTTT,CASSVGQVVGVRTDTQYF
many,TRBV7-8,TRBJ2-1,TRBD2,TGTGCCAGCAGCGCAAGCGGGGTCTCCTACAATGAGCAGTTCTTC,CASSASGVSYNEQFF
few,TRBV10-3,TRBJ1-6,TRBD1,TGTGCCATCAGGGTGCAGGGGGTTAATTCACCCCTCCACTTT,CAIRVQGVNSPLHF
-,TRBV7-9,TRBJ2-2,-,TGTGCCAGCAGCTTCGGACGGGTGAACACCGGGGAGCTGTTTTTT,CASSFGRVNTGELFF
-,TRBV14,TRBJ2-1,TRBD2,TGTGCCAGCAGCCAGAACCTAGCGGGGGGACTCTACAATGAGCAGTTCTTC,CASSQNLAGGLYNEQFF